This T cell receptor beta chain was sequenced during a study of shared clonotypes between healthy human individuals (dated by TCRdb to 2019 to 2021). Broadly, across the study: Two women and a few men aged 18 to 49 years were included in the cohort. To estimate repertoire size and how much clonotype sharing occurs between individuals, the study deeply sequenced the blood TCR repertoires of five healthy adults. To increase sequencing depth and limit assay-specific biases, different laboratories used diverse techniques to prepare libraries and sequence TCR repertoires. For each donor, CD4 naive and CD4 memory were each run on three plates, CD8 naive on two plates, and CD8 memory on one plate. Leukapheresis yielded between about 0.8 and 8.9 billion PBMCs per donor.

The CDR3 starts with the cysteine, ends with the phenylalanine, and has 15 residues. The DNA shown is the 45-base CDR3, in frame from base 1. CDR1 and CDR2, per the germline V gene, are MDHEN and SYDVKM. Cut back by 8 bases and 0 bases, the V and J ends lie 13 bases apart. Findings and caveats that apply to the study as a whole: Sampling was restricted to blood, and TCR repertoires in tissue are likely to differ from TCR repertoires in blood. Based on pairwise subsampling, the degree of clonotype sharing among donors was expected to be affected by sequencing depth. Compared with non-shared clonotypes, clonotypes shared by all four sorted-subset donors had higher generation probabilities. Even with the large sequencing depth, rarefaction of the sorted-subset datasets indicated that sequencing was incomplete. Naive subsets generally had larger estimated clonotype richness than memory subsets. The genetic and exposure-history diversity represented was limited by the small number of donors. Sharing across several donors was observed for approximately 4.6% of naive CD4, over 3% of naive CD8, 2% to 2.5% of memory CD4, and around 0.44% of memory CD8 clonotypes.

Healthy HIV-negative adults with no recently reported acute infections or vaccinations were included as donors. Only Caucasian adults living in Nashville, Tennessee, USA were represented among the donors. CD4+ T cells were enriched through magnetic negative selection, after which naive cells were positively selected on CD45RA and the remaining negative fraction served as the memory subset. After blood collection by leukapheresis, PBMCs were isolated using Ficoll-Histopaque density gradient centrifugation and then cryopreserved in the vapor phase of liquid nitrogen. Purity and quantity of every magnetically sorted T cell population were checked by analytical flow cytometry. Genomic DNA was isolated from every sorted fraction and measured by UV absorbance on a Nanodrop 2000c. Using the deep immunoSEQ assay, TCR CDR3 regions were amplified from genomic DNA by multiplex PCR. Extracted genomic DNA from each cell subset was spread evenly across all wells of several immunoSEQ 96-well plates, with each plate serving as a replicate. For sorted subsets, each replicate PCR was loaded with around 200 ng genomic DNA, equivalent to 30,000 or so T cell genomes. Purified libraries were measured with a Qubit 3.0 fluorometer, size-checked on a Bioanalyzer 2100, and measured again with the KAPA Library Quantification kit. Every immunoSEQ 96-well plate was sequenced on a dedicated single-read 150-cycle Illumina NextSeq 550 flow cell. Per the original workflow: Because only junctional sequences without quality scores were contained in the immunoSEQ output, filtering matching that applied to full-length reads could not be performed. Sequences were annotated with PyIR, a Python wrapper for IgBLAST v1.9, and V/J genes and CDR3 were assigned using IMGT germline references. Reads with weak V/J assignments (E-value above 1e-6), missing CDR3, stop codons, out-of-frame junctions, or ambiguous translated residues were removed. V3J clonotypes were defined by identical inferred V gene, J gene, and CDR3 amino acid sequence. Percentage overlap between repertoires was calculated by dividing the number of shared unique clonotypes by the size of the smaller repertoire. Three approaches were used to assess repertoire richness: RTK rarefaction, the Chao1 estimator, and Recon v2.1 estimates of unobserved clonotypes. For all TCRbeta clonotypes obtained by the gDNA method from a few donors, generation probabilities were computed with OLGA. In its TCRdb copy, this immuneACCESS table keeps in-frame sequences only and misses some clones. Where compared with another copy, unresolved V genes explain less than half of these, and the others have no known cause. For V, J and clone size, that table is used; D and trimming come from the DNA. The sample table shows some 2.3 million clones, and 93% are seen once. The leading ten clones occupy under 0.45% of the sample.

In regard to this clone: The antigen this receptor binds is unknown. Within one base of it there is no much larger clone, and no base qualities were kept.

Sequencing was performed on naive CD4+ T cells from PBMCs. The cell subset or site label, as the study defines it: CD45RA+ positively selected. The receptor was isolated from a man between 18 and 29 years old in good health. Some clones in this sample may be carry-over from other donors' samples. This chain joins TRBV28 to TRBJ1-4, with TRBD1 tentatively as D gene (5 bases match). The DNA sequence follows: TGTGCCAGCGGCGGGGGGGAGGCAACTAATGAAAAACTGTTTTTT. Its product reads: CASGGGEATNEKLFF.